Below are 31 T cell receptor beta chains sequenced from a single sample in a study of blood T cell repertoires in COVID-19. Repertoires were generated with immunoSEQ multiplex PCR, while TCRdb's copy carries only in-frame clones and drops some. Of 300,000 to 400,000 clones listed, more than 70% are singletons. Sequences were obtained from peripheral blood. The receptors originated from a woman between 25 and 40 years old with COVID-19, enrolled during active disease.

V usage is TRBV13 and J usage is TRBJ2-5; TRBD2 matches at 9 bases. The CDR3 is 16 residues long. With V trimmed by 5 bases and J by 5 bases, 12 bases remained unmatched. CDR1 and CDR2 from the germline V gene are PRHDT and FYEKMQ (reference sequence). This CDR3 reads CASSLKRGAGRETQYF. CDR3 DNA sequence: TGTGCCAGCAGCCTCAAGCGGGGGGCGGGTCGGGAGACCCAGTACTTC.

CDR3 sequence (DNA): TGTGCCAGCAGCCCAGACGGGGCAACTAATGAAAAACTGTTTTTT. Its translation: CASSPDGATNEKLFF. The chain is built from TRBV5-4 and TRBJ1-4; D unresolved. Germline V CDR1 and CDR2: SGHNT, YYREEE (reference sequence). Trimming shortened V by 4 bases and J by 0 bases, and 10 bases separated the two germline ends. The CDR3 runs to 15 residues.

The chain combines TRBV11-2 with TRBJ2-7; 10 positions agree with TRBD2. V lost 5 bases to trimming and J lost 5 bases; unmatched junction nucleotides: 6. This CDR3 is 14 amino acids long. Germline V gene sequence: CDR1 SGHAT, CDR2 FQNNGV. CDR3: CASSPGTSVHEQYF. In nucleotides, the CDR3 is TGTGCCAGCAGCCCTGGGACTAGCGTCCACGAGCAGTACTTC.

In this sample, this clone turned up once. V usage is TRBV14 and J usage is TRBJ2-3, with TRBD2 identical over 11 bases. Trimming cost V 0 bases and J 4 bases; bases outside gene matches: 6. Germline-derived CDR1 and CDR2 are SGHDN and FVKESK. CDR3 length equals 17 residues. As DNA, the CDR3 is TGTGCCAGCAGCCAAGATCTTCCTAGCGGGGGGTCAGATACGCAGTATTTT. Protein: CASSQDLPSGGSDTQYF.

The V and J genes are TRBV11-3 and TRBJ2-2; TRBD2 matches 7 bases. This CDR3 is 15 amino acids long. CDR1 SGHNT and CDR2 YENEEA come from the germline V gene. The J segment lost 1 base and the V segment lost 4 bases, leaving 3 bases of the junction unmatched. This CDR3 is CASSWWTRNTGELFF. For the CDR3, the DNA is TGTGCCAGCAGCTGGTGGACTAGGAACACCGGGGAGCTGTTTTTT.

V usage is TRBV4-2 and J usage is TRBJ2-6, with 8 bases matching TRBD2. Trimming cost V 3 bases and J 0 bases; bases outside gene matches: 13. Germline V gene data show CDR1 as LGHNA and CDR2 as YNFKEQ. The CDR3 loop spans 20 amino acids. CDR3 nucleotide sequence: TGTGCCAGCAGCCACCAGAGAGCGGGGGTTAGGAGCTCTGGGGCCAACGTCCTGACTTTC. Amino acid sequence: CASSHQRAGVRSSGANVLTF.

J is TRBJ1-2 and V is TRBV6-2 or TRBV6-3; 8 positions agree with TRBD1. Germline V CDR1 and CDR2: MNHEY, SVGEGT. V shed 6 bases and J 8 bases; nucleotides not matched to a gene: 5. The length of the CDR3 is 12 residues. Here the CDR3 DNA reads TGTGCCAGCAGCCCGACAGGGGTCGGCTACACCTTC. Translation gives CASSPTGVGYTF.

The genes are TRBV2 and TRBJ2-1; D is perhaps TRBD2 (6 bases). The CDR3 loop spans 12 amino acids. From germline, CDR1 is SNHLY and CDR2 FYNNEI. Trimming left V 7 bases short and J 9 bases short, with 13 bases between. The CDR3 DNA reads TGTGCCAGCAAAAAATCCGGGGGTGAGCAGTTCTTC. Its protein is CASKKSGGEQFF.

The DNA of the CDR3 is TGTGCCAGCAGCCCCCCGGCGGCTGCAGGGACTATCTATGGCTACACCTTC. It translates to CASSPPAAAGTIYGYTF. The J gene is TRBJ1-2, the V gene TRBV5-6, with a weak D call TRBD1 (5 bases). Germline lookup yields CDR1 SGHDT and CDR2 YYEEEE. This CDR3 region has 17 residues. V lost 4 bases and J lost 4, with 23 bases in between.

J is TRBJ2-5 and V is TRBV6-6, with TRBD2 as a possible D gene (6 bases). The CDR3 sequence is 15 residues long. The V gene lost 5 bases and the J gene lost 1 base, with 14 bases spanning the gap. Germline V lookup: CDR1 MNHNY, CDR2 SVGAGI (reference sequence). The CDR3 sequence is CASSPGGGRQETQYF. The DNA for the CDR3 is TGTGCCAGCAGTCCCGGGGGAGGCCGCCAAGAGACCCAGTACTTC.

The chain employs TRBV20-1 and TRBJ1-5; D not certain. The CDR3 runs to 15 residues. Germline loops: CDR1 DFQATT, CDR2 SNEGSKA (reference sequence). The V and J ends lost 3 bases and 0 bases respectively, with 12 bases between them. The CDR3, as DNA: TGCAGTGCTAGTAGCCTCAGGTATAGCAATCAGCCCCAGCATTTT. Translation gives CSASSLRYSNQPQHF.

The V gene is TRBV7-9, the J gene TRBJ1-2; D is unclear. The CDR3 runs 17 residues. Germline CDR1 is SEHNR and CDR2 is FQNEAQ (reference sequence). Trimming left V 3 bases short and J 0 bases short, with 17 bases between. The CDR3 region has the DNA TGTGCCAGCAGCTTTTTTACCGGTCCGGGGTCTAACTATGGCTACACCTTC. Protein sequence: CASSFFTGPGSNYGYTF.

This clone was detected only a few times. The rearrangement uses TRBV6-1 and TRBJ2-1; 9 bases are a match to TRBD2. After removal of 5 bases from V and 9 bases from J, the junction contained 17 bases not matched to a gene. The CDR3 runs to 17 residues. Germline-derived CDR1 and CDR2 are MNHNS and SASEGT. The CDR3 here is CASSKGGLAGGRGEQFF. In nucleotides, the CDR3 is TGTGCCAGCAGTAAAGGAGGGTTGGCGGGGGGGCGCGGTGAGCAGTTCTTC.

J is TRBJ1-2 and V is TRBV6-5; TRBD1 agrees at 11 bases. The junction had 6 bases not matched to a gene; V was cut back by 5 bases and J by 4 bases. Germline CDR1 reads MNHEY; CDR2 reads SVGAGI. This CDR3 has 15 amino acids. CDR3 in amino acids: CASSRGTGGSYGYTF. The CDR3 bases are TGTGCCAGCAGTCGGGGGACAGGGGGTAGCTATGGCTACACCTTC.

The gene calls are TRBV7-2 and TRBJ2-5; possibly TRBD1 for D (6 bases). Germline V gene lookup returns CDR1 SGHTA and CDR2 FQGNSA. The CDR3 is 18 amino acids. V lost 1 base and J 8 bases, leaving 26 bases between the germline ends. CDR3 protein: CASSLGRTRVGARYTQYF. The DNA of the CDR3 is TGTGCCAGCAGCTTAGGGCGAACGCGCGTGGGGGCTCGGTACACCCAGTACTTC.

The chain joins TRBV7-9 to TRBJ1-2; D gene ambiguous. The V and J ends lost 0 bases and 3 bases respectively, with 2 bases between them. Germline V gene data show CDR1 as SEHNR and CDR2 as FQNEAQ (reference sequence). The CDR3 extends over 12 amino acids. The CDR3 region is CASSLADYGYTF. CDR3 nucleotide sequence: TGTGCCAGCAGCTTAGCCGACTATGGCTACACCTTC.

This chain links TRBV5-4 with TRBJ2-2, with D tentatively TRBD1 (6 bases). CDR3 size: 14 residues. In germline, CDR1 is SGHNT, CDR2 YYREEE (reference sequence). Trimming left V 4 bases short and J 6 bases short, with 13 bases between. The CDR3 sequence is CASSQLQGAGELFF. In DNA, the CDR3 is TGTGCCAGCAGCCAACTACAGGGTGCCGGGGAGCTGTTTTTT.

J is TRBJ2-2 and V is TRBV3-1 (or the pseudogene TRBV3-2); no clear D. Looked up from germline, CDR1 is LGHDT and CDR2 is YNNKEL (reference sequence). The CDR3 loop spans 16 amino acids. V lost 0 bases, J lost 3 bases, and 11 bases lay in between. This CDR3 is CASSQDVHKDTGELFF. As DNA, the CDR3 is TGTGCCAGCAGCCAAGATGTGCACAAAGACACCGGGGAGCTGTTTTTT.

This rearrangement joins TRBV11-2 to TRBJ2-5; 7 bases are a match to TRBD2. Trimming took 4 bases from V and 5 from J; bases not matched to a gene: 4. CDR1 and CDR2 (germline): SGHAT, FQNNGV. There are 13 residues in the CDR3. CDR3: CASSWGGEETQYF. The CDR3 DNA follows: TGTGCCAGCAGCTGGGGGGGGGAGGAGACCCAGTACTTC.

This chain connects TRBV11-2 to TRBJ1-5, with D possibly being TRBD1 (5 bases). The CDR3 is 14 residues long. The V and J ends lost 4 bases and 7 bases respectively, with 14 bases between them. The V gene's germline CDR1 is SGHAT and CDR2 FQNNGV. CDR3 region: CASSWGGNAQPQHF. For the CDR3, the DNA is TGTGCCAGCAGCTGGGGCGGGAACGCCCAGCCCCAGCATTTT.

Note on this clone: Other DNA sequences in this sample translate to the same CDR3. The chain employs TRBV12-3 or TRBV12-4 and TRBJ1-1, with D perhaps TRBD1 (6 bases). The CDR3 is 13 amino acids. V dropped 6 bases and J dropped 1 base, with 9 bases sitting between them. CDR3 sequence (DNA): TGTGCCAGCAGCCCCAGGGGGAACACTGAAGCTTTCTTT. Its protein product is CASSPRGNTEAFF.

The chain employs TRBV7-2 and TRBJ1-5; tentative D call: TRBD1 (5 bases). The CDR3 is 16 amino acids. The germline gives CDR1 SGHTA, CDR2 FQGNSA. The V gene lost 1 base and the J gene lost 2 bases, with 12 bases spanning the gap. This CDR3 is CASSLGPGGGNQPQHF. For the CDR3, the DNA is TGTGCCAGCAGCTTAGGACCGGGAGGGGGCAATCAGCCCCAGCATTTT.

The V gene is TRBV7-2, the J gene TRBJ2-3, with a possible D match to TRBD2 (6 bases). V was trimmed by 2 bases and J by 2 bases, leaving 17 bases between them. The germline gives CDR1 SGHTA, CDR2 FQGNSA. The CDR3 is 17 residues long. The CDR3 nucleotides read TGTGCCAGCAGCTTAAGGGTACCAGCGGACTACACAGATACGCAGTATTTT. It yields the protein CASSLRVPADYTDTQYF.

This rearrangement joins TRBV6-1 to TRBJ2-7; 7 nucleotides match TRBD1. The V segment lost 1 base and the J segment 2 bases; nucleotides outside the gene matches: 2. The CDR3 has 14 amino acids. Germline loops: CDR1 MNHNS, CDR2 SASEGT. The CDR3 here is CASSEVGTAYEQYV. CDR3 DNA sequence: TGTGCCAGCAGTGAAGTTGGGACAGCCTACGAGCAGTACGTC.

The CDR3 loop reads CASSYGGAGNTIYF. In nucleotides, the CDR3 is TGTGCCAGCAGTTATGGAGGGGCTGGAAACACCATATATTTT. This chain links TRBV6-5 with TRBJ1-3, with a possible D match to TRBD1 (5 bases). The germline V gene has CDR1 MNHEY and CDR2 SVGAGI. Deletions cut 3 bases from V and 2 bases from J, with 8 bases between. This CDR3 is 14 amino acids long.

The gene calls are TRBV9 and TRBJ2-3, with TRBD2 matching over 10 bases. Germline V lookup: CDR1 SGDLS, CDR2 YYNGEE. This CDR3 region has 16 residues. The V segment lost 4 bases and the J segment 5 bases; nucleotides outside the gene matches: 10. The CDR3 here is CASSTERGGRRDTQYF. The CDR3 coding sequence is TGTGCCAGCAGCACCGAGCGGGGGGGCCGTCGAGATACGCAGTATTTT.

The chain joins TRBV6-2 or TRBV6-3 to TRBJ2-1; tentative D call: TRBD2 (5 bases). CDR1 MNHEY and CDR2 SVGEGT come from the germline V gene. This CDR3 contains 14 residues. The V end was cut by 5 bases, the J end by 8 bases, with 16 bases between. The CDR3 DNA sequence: TGTGCCAGCAGTGTTGGCGGAGGAGGTGATGAGCAGTTCTTC. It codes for CASSVGGGGDEQFF.

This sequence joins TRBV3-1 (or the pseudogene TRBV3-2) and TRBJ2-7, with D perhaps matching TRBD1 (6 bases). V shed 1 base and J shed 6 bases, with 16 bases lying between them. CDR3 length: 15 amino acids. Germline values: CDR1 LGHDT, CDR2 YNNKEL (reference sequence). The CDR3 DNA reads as TGTGCCAGCAGCCAAGGGACAGCGAGACTCTTCGAGCAGTACTTC. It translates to CASSQGTARLFEQYF.

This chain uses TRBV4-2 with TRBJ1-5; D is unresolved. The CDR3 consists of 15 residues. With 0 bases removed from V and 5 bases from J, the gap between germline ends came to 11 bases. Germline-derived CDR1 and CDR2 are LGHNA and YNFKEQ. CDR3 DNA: TGTGCCAGCAGCCAAGATATCTTCGGGGATCAGCCCCAGCATTTT. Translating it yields CASSQDIFGDQPQHF.

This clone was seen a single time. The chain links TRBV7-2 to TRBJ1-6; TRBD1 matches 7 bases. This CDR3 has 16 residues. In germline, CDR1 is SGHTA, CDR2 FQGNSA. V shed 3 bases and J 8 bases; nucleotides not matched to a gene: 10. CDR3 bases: TGTGCCAGCAGCTTCCCGTCGACAGGGAGCGATTCACCCCTCCACTTT. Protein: CASSFPSTGSDSPLHF.

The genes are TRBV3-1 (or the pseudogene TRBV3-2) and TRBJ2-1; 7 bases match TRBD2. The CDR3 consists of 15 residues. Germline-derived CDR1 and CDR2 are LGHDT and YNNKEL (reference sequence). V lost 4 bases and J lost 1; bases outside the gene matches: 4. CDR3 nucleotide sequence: TGTGCCAGCAGCCGGGCCGGGGGGTCCTACAATGAGCAGTTCTTC. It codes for CASSRAGGSYNEQFF.